The clone carrying this T cell receptor (beta chain) was counted at least ten times. These data come from a study of blood T cells in healthy people across ages. Looked up from germline, CDR1 is DFQATT and CDR2 is SNEGSKA (reference sequence). CDR3 length equals 13 residues. The junction had 7 bases not matched to a gene; V was cut back by 7 bases and J by 2 bases. Alongside a J-beta primer mix, a sample-barcoded 5' primer served in a second PCR lasting about 6 to 12 cycles. Using its own MiXCR run on the 5' RACE reads, TCRdb lists one record per CDR3 protein. The table shows over a million distinct CDR3 sequences, with approximately 42% occurring only once.

Sequencing input: blood. This sequence joins TRBV20-1 and TRBJ2-5, with 7 bases that match TRBD1. The TCR was taken from a woman younger than 35 in good health. CDR3 nucleotides: TGCAGTGTTGCCGGACAGGCGCAAGAGACCCAGTACTTC. This sequence encodes CSVAGQAQETQYF.